This is a list of T cell receptor beta chains from one sample in a study of blood T cell repertoires in COVID-19. This table comes from immunoSEQ multiplex PCR, and its TCRdb copy is limited to in-frame clones, with some not included. The sample carries fewer than 450,000 clones, about 87% recorded once. The material sequenced was peripheral blood. The receptor set was obtained from a woman aged 45-59 years with COVID-19, enrolled during active disease. The CDR3 runs from the conserved cysteine through the conserved F or W. The D gene is left open where the match is weak. Clone size is not always given. Where it is, it says once, few, many or a class for expanded clones.

>.|TRBD1|TRBJ2-7|TRBV27
TGTGCCAGCAGCCCACAGGGGGTGTCCTACGAGCAGTACTTC
CASSPQGVSYEQYF
>.|.|TRBJ2-7|TRBV21-1
TGTGCCAGCAGCAAACCCGTCACTAGCGGGAGCTCCTACGAGCAGTACTTC
CASSKPVTSGSSYEQYF
>.|TRBD2|TRBJ2-1|TRBV20-1
TGCAGTGCTAGTCAGACTAGCGGGAGGATCGGTGAGCAGTTCTTC
CSASQTSGRIGEQFF
>once|.|TRBJ1-1|TRBV30
TGTGCCTGGAGTGGGAGATCGTGGAACACTGAAGCTTTCTTT
CAWSGRSWNTEAFF
>.|.|TRBJ2-7|TRBV2
TGTGCCAGCAGCGGTTGGACTAAATACGAGCAGTACTTC
CASSGWTKYEQYF
>.|TRBD2|TRBJ2-1|TRBV5-4
TGTGCCAGCAGCTCCAAAAAGCGGGAGGCTTACCTCAATGAGCAGTTCTTC
CASSSKKREAYLNEQFF
>.|TRBD1|TRBJ2-7|TRBV6-5
TGTGCCAGCAGTCCTCTTATGACAGGGGCCTACGAGCAGTACTTC
CASSPLMTGAYEQYF
>.|.|TRBJ1-1|TRBV4-1
TGCGCCAGCAGCCAGGGTCCGGGGAGAACTGGGGACACTGAAGCTTTCTTT
CASSQGPGRTGDTEAFF
>.|.|TRBJ2-2|TRBV30
TGTGCCTGGAGCCAGGGAAAGAACACCGGGGAGCTGTTTTTT
CAWSQGKNTGELFF
>.|TRBD2|TRBJ2-7|TRBV10-1
TGCGCCAGCAGAGGGACTAGCGCCTACGAGCAGTACTTC
CASRGTSAYEQYF
>.|TRBD2|TRBJ2-1|TRBV12-3/TRBV12-4
TGTGCCAGCAGCCCCACTAGCGGGAGGCAGTTCTTC
CASSPTSGRQFF
>.|TRBD1|TRBJ1-1|TRBV10-1
TGCGCCAGCAGTGAAGGGACAGCCAACACTGAAGCTTTCTTT
CASSEGTANTEAFF
>.|TRBD1|TRBJ1-5|TRBV27
TGTGCCAGCAGTAGAAAAGGGTCGGGCAGGGGGCCTTATAGCAATCAGCCCCAGCATTTT
CASSRKGSGRGPYSNQPQHF
>.|TRBD1|TRBJ2-7|TRBV28
TGTGCCAGCCGACAGGGATCCTACGAGCAGTACTTC
CASRQGSYEQYF
>.|.|TRBJ2-7|TRBV7-9
TGTGCCAGCAGCTTACCCAATGGGGGGGCGCGGTACTTC
CASSLPNGGARYF
>.|TRBD2|TRBJ2-1|TRBV5-6
TGTGCCAGCAGCTCTGATTATTTAGCGGGAGGGAACTACAATGAGCAGTTCTTC
CASSSDYLAGGNYNEQFF
>.|.|TRBJ2-2|TRBV29-1
TGCAGCGCCCAGTCGGGGGTCACCGGGGAGCTGTTTTTT
CSAQSGVTGELFF
>.|.|TRBJ1-2|TRBV14
TGTGCCAGCAGCCAATACGCCAGGGCTTTGACCTTC
CASSQYARALTF
>.|.|TRBJ2-3|TRBV10-2
TGCGCCAGCAGTGCTTATACGGGAGATACGCAGTATTTT
CASSAYTGDTQYF
>once|TRBD1|TRBJ1-6|TRBV5-1
TGCGCCAGCAGCCGAGAGGGACAGAGAGGCTCCTATAATTCACCCCTCCACTTT
CASSREGQRGSYNSPLHF
>.|TRBD2|TRBJ2-3|TRBV7-9
TGTGCCAGCAGCTTAATCCTAGCGGGAGTGGTAGATACGCAGTATTTT
CASSLILAGVVDTQYF
>.|TRBD1|TRBJ2-5|TRBV7-6
TGTGCCAGCAGCTTAGAGGCGGGACAGGCAGGATCGGAGACCCAGTACTTC
CASSLEAGQAGSETQYF
>once|TRBD1|TRBJ1-2|TRBV5-5
TGTGCCAGCAGCAGGTCCGGTGGGACAGGGTCCTCCTATGGCTACACCTTC
CASSRSGGTGSSYGYTF
>.|TRBD1|TRBJ2-3|TRBV3-1/TRBV3-2
TGTGCCAGCAGCCCCTGGGACAGAGGTTTGGATACGCAGTATTTT
CASSPWDRGLDTQYF
>.|TRBD2|TRBJ2-1|TRBV7-2
TGTGCCAGCAGCTTATCCGGGAGGGCCGGTGAGCAGTTCTTC
CASSLSGRAGEQFF
>.|TRBD2|TRBJ2-1|TRBV19
TGTGCCAGTAGTATTTCGGGACTAGCCCTAGGGACGAATGAGCAGTTCTTC
CASSISGLALGTNEQFF
>.|TRBD1|TRBJ1-1|TRBV2
TGTGCCAGCAGCGGACAGGGGGCAACTGAAGCTTTCTTT
CASSGQGATEAFF
>.|.|TRBJ2-5|TRBV12-3/TRBV12-4
TGTGCCAGCACCCCGACAGTAGGGGCGACCCAGTACTTC
CASTPTVGATQYF